The 5 T cell receptor beta chains reported below all come from one sample, sequenced in a study of T cell responses to AZD1222 COVID-19 vaccine. Clones were sequenced by immunoSEQ multiplex PCR, and TCRdb holds only the in-frame ones, with some missing. Of about 110,000 clones listed, about 94% are singletons. The input for sequencing was peripheral blood, taken 28 days after the second AZD1222 dose. The receptors derive from an adult who received the AZD1222 COVID-19 vaccine.

The J gene is TRBJ1-4, the V gene TRBV7-6; TRBD1 is a possible D gene (6 bases). The V gene's germline CDR1 is SGHVS and CDR2 FNYEAQ. This CDR3 is built from 14 residues. Trimming took off 4 bases at V and 3 bases at J, with 9 bases between the two ends. CDR3 residues: CASSSTGSNEKLFF. CDR3 in DNA: TGTGCCAGCAGCTCCACAGGGTCTAATGAAAAACTGTTTTTT.

This chain uses TRBV2 with TRBJ2-7; D is unclear. Germline CDR1 and CDR2: SNHLY and FYNNEI. The ends were cut back, 4 bases at V and 3 bases at J, with 4 bases in the middle. The CDR3 consists of 11 residues. The CDR3 DNA reads TGTGCCAGCAGTGCCATCTACGAGCAGTACTTC. Amino acids: CASSAIYEQYF.

V is TRBV3-1 (or the pseudogene TRBV3-2) and J is TRBJ1-1; no definite D call. Trimming pared 0 bases from V and 7 bases from J, leaving 9 bases between. The CDR3 consists of 13 residues. In germline, CDR1 is LGHDT, CDR2 YNNKEL (reference sequence). The DNA of the CDR3 is TGTGCCAGCAGCCAAGATCTCGGCAGTGAAGCTTTCTTT. This encodes CASSQDLGSEAFF.

CDR3 sequence: CASSQEDGGDTQYF. For the CDR3, the DNA is TGCGCCAGCAGCCAAGAGGATGGGGGGGATACGCAGTATTTT. This chain connects TRBV4-1 to TRBJ2-3; tentatively, D is TRBD2 (6 bases). Trimming cost V 0 bases and J 6 bases, with 10 bases left between them. Germline V gene data show CDR1 as MGHRA and CDR2 as YSYEKL. The CDR3 extends over 14 amino acids.

The chain's CDR3 is CASTTTGDGYTF. In nucleotides, the CDR3 is TGTGCCAGCACCACGACAGGGGATGGCTACACCTTC. The chain has TRBV2 and TRBJ1-2; 8 bases fit TRBD1. The J segment lost 6 bases and the V segment lost 7 bases, leaving 4 bases of the junction unmatched. The CDR3 has 12 residues. Germline lookup yields CDR1 SNHLY and CDR2 FYNNEI.